These 19 T cell receptor beta chains came from one sample sequenced in a study of shared clonotypes between healthy human individuals. Some clones are missing from TCRdb's copy, which holds only in-frame ones; the method was immunoSEQ multiplex PCR. The sample shows more than 450,000 clones, less than 85% of them seen only once. The specimen was PBMCs. The origin of the receptors is a woman in her forties in good health. Some clones in this sample may be carry-over from other donors' samples.

The chain combines TRBV4-2 with TRBJ2-2, with D unresolved. CDR1 LGHNA and CDR2 YNFKEQ come from the germline V gene. Trimming cost V 10 bases and J 2 bases, with 11 bases left between them. There are 13 residues in the CDR3. The CDR3 here is CATLDQNTGELFF. The CDR3 DNA follows: TGTGCCACGTTGGACCAAAACACCGGGGAGCTGTTTTTT.

The chain is built from TRBV5-1 and TRBJ2-7; TRBD2 is a possible D gene (7 bases). The CDR3 has 15 residues. Germline V gene sequence: CDR1 SGHRS, CDR2 YFSETQ. Trimming stripped 4 bases from V and 2 bases from J, with 16 bases between. The CDR3 sequence: CASSQAGEGAYEQYF. Here the CDR3 DNA reads TGCGCCAGCAGCCAGGCCGGGGAGGGGGCCTACGAGCAGTACTTC.

This chain connects TRBV6-1 to TRBJ2-7, with 10 positions matching TRBD1. This CDR3 is 15 amino acids long. Germline V lookup: CDR1 MNHNS, CDR2 SASEGT. The junction had 6 bases not matched to a gene; V was cut back by 7 bases and J by 0 bases. The CDR3 DNA is TGTGCCAGCATACCGGGACAGGGGACCTCCTACGAGCAGTACTTC. This codes for CASIPGQGTSYEQYF.

The CDR3 is CASSDSRGGTDTQYF. The CDR3 coding sequence is TGTGCCAGCAGTGACTCGCGGGGCGGCACAGATACGCAGTATTTT. This sequence joins TRBV6-4 and TRBJ2-3; possible D gene TRBD2, 6 bases. This CDR3 spans 15 amino acids. Germline lookup yields CDR1 MRHNA and CDR2 SNTAGT. Trimming shortened V by 0 bases and J by 1 base, and 8 bases separated the two germline ends.

The V gene is TRBV9, the J gene TRBJ1-2; possibly TRBD1 for D (5 bases). Germline values: CDR1 SGDLS, CDR2 YYNGEE. The CDR3 totals 14 residues. The V end lost 7 bases, the J end lost 3 bases, and 16 bases lay between the germline ends. The CDR3 sequence is CASRDGRGDYGYTF. The CDR3 nucleotides are TGTGCCAGCCGAGATGGGAGGGGAGACTATGGCTACACCTTC.

The chain has TRBV9 and TRBJ2-7; no clear D. V lost 0 bases, J lost 1 base, and 5 bases lay in between. The CDR3 contains 13 residues. Germline-derived CDR1 and CDR2 are SGDLS and YYNGEE. The CDR3 is CASSVDHSYEQYF. The CDR3 DNA sequence: TGTGCCAGCAGCGTAGACCATTCCTACGAGCAGTACTTC.

V is TRBV6-5 and J is TRBJ2-3; D is uncertain. Looked up from germline, CDR1 is MNHEY and CDR2 is SVGAGI. The CDR3 contains 13 residues. Trimming cost V 7 bases and J 6 bases, with 14 bases left between them. The CDR3 DNA reads TGTGCCAGCACCCCTCCAGGAGTGGATACGCAGTATTTT. Translating gives CASTPPGVDTQYF.

The DNA for the CDR3 is TGTGCCACCGCCGGTGGCTACGGTAGCGAGCAGTACTTC. Its translation: CATAGGYGSEQYF. V and J are TRBV2 and TRBJ2-7; D unresolved. This CDR3 contains 13 residues. V lost 10 bases and J 6 bases, leaving 19 bases between the germline ends. Germline values: CDR1 SNHLY, CDR2 FYNNEI.

This chain joins TRBV7-2 and TRBJ2-5; D might be TRBD1 (6 bases). V was shortened by 1 base and J by 4 bases, with 10 bases between the two germline ends. The CDR3 sequence is 14 residues long. CDR1 is SGHTA, CDR2 FQGNSA, per germline. CDR3 in DNA: TGTGCCAGCAGCTTAGTGTTAGGGGGAGAGACCCAGTACTTC. This sequence encodes CASSLVLGGETQYF.

The V and J genes are TRBV7-9 and TRBJ2-7; TRBD2 is a possible D gene (6 bases). The germline CDR1 and CDR2 sequences are SEHNR and FQNEAQ (reference sequence). V was trimmed by 5 bases and J by 5 bases, leaving 10 bases between them. This CDR3 region has 12 residues. The CDR3 DNA reads as TGTGCCAGCAGCAAACTAGCCCACGAGCAGTACTTC. This encodes CASSKLAHEQYF.

V usage is TRBV28 and J usage is TRBJ1-1, with 7 bases that match TRBD1. Germline V gene lookup returns CDR1 MDHEN and CDR2 SYDVKM. The CDR3 contains 15 residues. The V segment lost 5 bases and the J segment 4 bases; nucleotides outside the gene matches: 10. The CDR3 sequence: CASSPNRGGSTEAFF. In DNA form, the CDR3 reads TGTGCCAGCAGTCCGAACAGGGGTGGGAGCACTGAAGCTTTCTTT.

The rearrangement uses TRBV7-9 and TRBJ1-4, with 7 positions matching TRBD1. Germline CDR1 SEHNR, CDR2 FQNEAQ (reference sequence). With 5 bases clipped from V and 3 bases from J, the junction kept 9 bases outside the gene matches. The CDR3 runs 16 residues. Written as DNA, the CDR3 is TGTGCCAGCAGCCCTAACCCAGGGGGATCTAATGAAAAACTGTTTTTT. Its protein is CASSPNPGGSNEKLFF.

This chain uses TRBV18 with TRBJ1-1; 10 bases align to TRBD1. Germline V lookup: CDR1 KGHSH, CDR2 LQKENI. CDR3 length: 16 amino acids. Unmatched junction bases numbered 6, after V lost 3 bases and J lost 2 bases. This CDR3 reads CASSPLGTGDNTEAFF. The DNA for the CDR3 is TGTGCCAGCTCACCCTTAGGGACAGGGGATAACACTGAAGCTTTCTTT.

In this sample, this clone turned up a few times. The rearrangement joins TRBV10-3 to TRBJ1-5; 10 positions agree with TRBD1. Germline assignment: CDR1 ENHRY and CDR2 SYGVKD. The CDR3 runs 14 residues. V dropped 8 bases and J dropped 7; count of bases not matched to a gene: 8. In DNA form, the CDR3 reads TGTGCCATCCCCGGGACAGGGGATGACCAGCCCCAGCATTTT. Translation: CAIPGTGDDQPQHF.

J is TRBJ1-2 and V is TRBV28; D is perhaps TRBD1 (6 bases). The V and J ends lost 6 bases and 1 base respectively, with 15 bases between them. The CDR3 is 15 amino acids. In germline, CDR1 is MDHEN, CDR2 SYDVKM. CDR3 amino acids: CASRLQGRINYGYTF. The DNA for the CDR3 is TGTGCCAGCAGATTACAGGGTAGAATTAACTATGGCTACACCTTC.

The rearrangement uses TRBV27 and TRBJ2-7; TRBD2 agrees at 8 bases. V was pared by 3 bases and J by 2 bases, with 6 bases of the junction left unmatched. CDR3 length equals 15 residues. Germline V gene data show CDR1 as MNHEY and CDR2 as SMNVEV (reference sequence). CDR3 amino acids: CASSFQREIPYEQYF. The CDR3 DNA reads TGTGCCAGCAGTTTCCAGCGGGAGATCCCCTACGAGCAGTACTTC.

The gene calls are TRBV27 and TRBJ1-2; possibly TRBD1 for D (6 bases). V dropped 4 bases and J dropped 13 bases, with 19 bases sitting between them. There are 13 residues in the CDR3. Germline assignment: CDR1 MNHEY and CDR2 SMNVEV (reference sequence). CDR3 DNA sequence: TGTGCCAGCAGTTATTCAGGGGACCGAACTCCCACCTTC. Translated: CASSYSGDRTPTF.

CDR3 protein: CASSIGVSGGETQYF. CDR3 sequence (DNA): TGTGCCAGTAGTATTGGAGTCTCCGGCGGCGAGACCCAGTACTTC. The V call is TRBV19, the J call TRBJ2-5; D remains ambiguous. The germline V and J ends were trimmed by 3 bases and 5 bases, with 16 bases remaining between them. This CDR3 has 15 residues. Germline-derived CDR1 and CDR2 are LNHDA and SQIVND (reference sequence).

The genes are TRBV5-1 and TRBJ2-5; 9 positions match TRBD2. The CDR3 runs to 17 residues. Germline lookup yields CDR1 SGHRS and CDR2 YFSETQ. The ends lost 2 bases at V and 5 bases at J; junction bases unmatched: 13. The CDR3 reads CASSFASGTPLGETQYF. In DNA, the CDR3 is TGCGCCAGCAGCTTCGCTAGCGGGACCCCTTTGGGGGAGACCCAGTACTTC.